These 14 T cell receptor beta chains were sequenced from one sample in a study of CD8+ T cells in alopecia areata. Treatment specified: oral pan-JAK inhibitor, 5-10 mg twice daily. Extraction of RNA preceded its reverse transcription into cDNA, which served as the sequencing template. Assay: immunoSEQ multiplex PCR; the TCRdb copy retains only in-frame clones and omits some. The profile covers 190,000 or so clones, with nearly 60% appearing a single time and about 5.1% taken by the ten largest. The sequencing used CD4+ T cells sorted from blood, collected at week 24, from a patient treated with tofacitinib. The receptor set was obtained from a human donor with alopecia areata.

The chain employs TRBV18 and TRBJ2-3; no definite D call. V lost 0 bases and J 4 bases, leaving 14 bases between the germline ends. Germline V gives CDR1 KGHSH, CDR2 LQKENI. The CDR3 runs 16 residues. The chain's CDR3 is CASSPPTHLGSDTQYF. Here the CDR3 DNA reads TGTGCCAGCTCACCACCAACACACCTAGGGTCAGATACGCAGTATTTT.

The chain employs TRBV7-6 and TRBJ2-3, with 7 bases matching TRBD2. V shed 3 bases, J shed 1 base, and the junction held 4 bases outside the gene matches. The CDR3 is 15 amino acids. Germline CDR1 is SGHVS and CDR2 is FNYEAQ. Here the CDR3 DNA reads TGTGCCAGCAGCTTGGCGGCGGGAGGCACAGATACGCAGTATTTT. This gives the protein CASSLAAGGTDTQYF. The whole variable domain, filled in from reference TRBV7-6 and TRBJ2-3, reads GAGVSQSPRYKVTKRGQDVALRCDPISGHVSLYWYRQALGQGPEFLTYFNYEAQQDKSGLPNDRFSAERPEGSISTLTIQRTEQRDSAMYRCASSLAAGGTDTQYFGPGTRLTVL.

This clone has just one count. The gene calls are TRBV28 and TRBJ2-5; D unresolved. Germline V lookup: CDR1 MDHEN, CDR2 SYDVKM. With 4 bases removed from V and 5 bases from J, the gap between germline ends came to 14 bases. The CDR3 runs 14 residues. Here the CDR3 DNA reads TGTGCCAGCAGTTCTCCAGGATTTGGGGAGACCCAGTACTTC. Translated, it gives CASSSPGFGETQYF.

The chain recombines TRBV5-1 with TRBJ1-2; TRBD1 agrees at 10 bases. Germline V lookup: CDR1 SGHRS, CDR2 YFSETQ. The CDR3 length is 12 residues. The J segment lost 10 bases and the V segment lost 2 bases, leaving 2 bases of the junction unmatched. The CDR3 sequence is CASSFGQGDYTF. The DNA of the CDR3 is TGCGCCAGCAGCTTCGGACAGGGGGACTACACCTTC.

The chain couples TRBV25-1 to TRBJ2-5; D is perhaps TRBD1 (5 bases). The CDR3 runs to 13 residues. Trimming pared 6 bases from V and 5 bases from J, leaving 13 bases between. Per germline, CDR1 MGHDK and CDR2 SYGVNS. In DNA, the CDR3 is TGTGCCAGCAGCGTACAGGATTCGGAGACCCAGTACTTC. Amino acids: CASSVQDSETQYF.

As DNA, the CDR3 is TGTGCCAGCAGCGTAGCAGGGAATGGCGGCTACACCTTC. It yields the protein CASSVAGNGGYTF. This chain joins TRBV9 and TRBJ1-2; D may be TRBD1 (5 bases). This CDR3 is built from 13 residues. From germline, CDR1 is SGDLS and CDR2 YYNGEE. The V gene lost 0 bases and the J gene lost 8 bases, with 11 bases spanning the gap. Filled out from reference TRBV9 and TRBJ1-2, the complete variable domain reads DSGVTQTPKHLITATGQRVTLRCSPRSGDLSVYWYQQSLDQGLQFLIQYYNGEERAKGNILERFSAQQFPDLHSELNLSSLELGDSALYFCASSVAGNGGYTFGSGTRLTVV.

The genes are TRBV27 and TRBJ2-2; no firm D call. The length of the CDR3 is 14 residues. Trimming shortened V by 0 bases and J by 6 bases, and 8 bases separated the two germline ends. The germline CDR1 and CDR2 sequences are MNHEY and SMNVEV (reference sequence). Written as DNA, the CDR3 is TGTGCCAGCAGTTTATCGAGGTTGTCCGGGGAGCTGTTTTTT. Translation gives CASSLSRLSGELFF.

In DNA form, the CDR3 reads TGTGCCAGCAGCGGCCGGGGCGACGGCGGGGAGCTGTTTTTT. Translation: CASSGRGDGGELFF. The chain carries TRBV9 and TRBJ2-2; D is perhaps TRBD1 or TRBD2 (5 bases each). This CDR3 spans 14 amino acids. Trimming left V 3 bases short and J 7 bases short, with 13 bases between. Germline V CDR1 and CDR2: SGDLS, YYNGEE.

The gene calls are TRBV23-1 and TRBJ2-5, with D perhaps matching TRBD1 (6 bases). Being an ORF, TRBV23-1 has a function that is uncertain. Trimming removed 3 bases at V and 2 bases at J, with 16 bases between. The CDR3 has 16 residues. The CDR3, as DNA: TGCGCCAGCAGTCAGCAGGGGCCCACTCGACAAGAGACCCAGTACTTC. It yields the protein CASSQQGPTRQETQYF.

This chain joins TRBV5-1 and TRBJ2-7; 8 bases match TRBD1. Germline-derived CDR1 and CDR2 are SGHRS and YFSETQ. The junction had 5 bases not matched to a gene; V was cut back by 0 bases and J by 3 bases. The CDR3 extends over 15 amino acids. This CDR3 reads CASSLAGQDFYEQYF. CDR3 DNA sequence: TGCGCCAGCAGCTTGGCGGGACAGGACTTCTACGAGCAGTACTTC.

This clone was counted between two and nine times. The chain carries TRBV7-2 and TRBJ1-1; D is undetermined. The CDR3 loop spans 13 amino acids. Germline lookup yields CDR1 SGHTA and CDR2 FQGNSA. Trimming stripped 3 bases from V and 7 bases from J, with 12 bases between. The CDR3 protein is CASSLPRRIEAFF. The DNA for the CDR3 is TGTGCCAGCAGCTTGCCTCGGCGGATTGAAGCTTTCTTT.

This clone was picked up a small number of times. The chain has TRBV5-1 and TRBJ2-5; D remains unclear. This CDR3 is 17 amino acids long. Germline V lookup: CDR1 SGHRS, CDR2 YFSETQ. The V end lost 0 bases, the J end lost 1 base, and 16 bases lay between the germline ends. DNA of the CDR3: TGCGCCAGCAGCTTGGCGTTAGGGTCCTCTACCCAAGAGACCCAGTACTTC. This translates into CASSLALGSSTQETQYF.

This chain joins TRBV7-9 and TRBJ2-1; 8 positions agree with TRBD2. With V trimmed by 6 bases and J by 0 bases, 7 bases remained unmatched. Germline V gene data show CDR1 as SEHNR and CDR2 as FQNEAQ (reference sequence). This CDR3 region has 16 residues. The CDR3 region is CASRSTGGSSYNEQFF. CDR3 sequence (DNA): TGTGCCAGCAGAAGCACGGGAGGGAGCTCCTACAATGAGCAGTTCTTC.

The rearrangement uses TRBV7-9 and TRBJ2-5; D call uncertain. Trimming removed 4 bases from V and 2 bases from J, with 23 bases in between. The germline CDR1 and CDR2 sequences are SEHNR and FQNEAQ (reference sequence). The CDR3 covers 18 residues. The CDR3 DNA follows: TGTGCCAGCAGCTCACCCCTTTCGAGGAACTTGAGGCAAGAGACCCAGTACTTC. Translation gives CASSSPLSRNLRQETQYF.